This TCR beta chain was documented in a study of blood T cell repertoires in COVID-19. Whole-study context: PBMCs, B-cell-depleted T cells, or T cells were the source of the cDNA or gDNA that made up the material.

Participants reported their clinical history, and cohort assignment relied on those reports. In Cohort 3, a recovered donor had either two negative PCRs, clearance, or symptom resolution. Losses at the gene ends were 3 bases for V and 2 bases for J; bases not matched to a gene: 8. The CDR3 runs 16 residues. Germline V gene data show CDR1 as MDHEN and CDR2 as SYDVKM. The data were produced by immunoSEQ multiplex PCR, yet TCRdb's version contains in-frame clones alone and is incomplete. The sample yields roughly 400,000 clones, about 90% seen once. V usage is TRBV28 and J usage is TRBJ2-7, with 9 nucleotides matching TRBD2. The source is a man between 18 and 35 years old who had recovered from COVID-19. The specimen sequenced was PBMCs or T cells enriched from blood (not recorded which). CDR3 sequence reads: CASSFRQAGGTYEQYF. The CDR3 region has the DNA TGTGCCAGCAGTTTCCGGCAAGCGGGAGGCACCTACGAGCAGTACTTC. Full variable domain (outside the CDR3, taken from reference TRBV28 and TRBJ2-7): DVKVTQSSRYLVKRTGEKVFLECVQDMDHENMFWYRQDPGLGLRLIYFSYDVKMKEKGDIPEGYSVSREKKERFSLILESASTNQTSMYLCASSFRQAGGTYEQYFGPGTRLTVT.